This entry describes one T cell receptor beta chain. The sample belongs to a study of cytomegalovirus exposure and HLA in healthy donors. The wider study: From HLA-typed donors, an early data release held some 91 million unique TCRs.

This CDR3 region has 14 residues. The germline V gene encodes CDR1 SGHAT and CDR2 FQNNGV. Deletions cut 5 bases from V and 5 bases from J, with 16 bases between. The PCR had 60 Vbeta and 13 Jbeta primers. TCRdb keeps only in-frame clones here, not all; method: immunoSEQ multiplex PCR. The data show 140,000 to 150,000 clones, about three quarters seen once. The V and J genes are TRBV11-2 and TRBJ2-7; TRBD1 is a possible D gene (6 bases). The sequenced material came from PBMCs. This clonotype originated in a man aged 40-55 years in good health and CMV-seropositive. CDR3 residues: CASSTRGAGHEQYF. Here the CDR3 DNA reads TGTGCCAGCAGCACCAGGGGCGCGGGTCACGAGCAGTACTTC.